This T cell receptor (beta chain) was captured by sequencing in a study of blood T cell repertoires in COVID-19. Across the study: Donors in the United States, Italy and Spain gave samples during acute or convalescent COVID-19. The cDNA or gDNA used as material had been derived from T cells, B-cell-depleted T cells, or PBMCs.

In the original workflow: How many nucleated cells were present was estimated from reference gene primer amplification. Profiled with immunoSEQ multiplex PCR; TCRdb holds only in-frame clones, not every one. V, J and clone size are taken as reported in that table, and D and trimming were inferred from the DNA itself. The sample consists of a few hundred thousand clones, around 89% of them appearing once. The trim removed 5 bases at V and 0 bases at J, leaving 6 bases unmatched. The CDR3 runs to 16 residues. In germline, CDR1 is SGHTA, CDR2 FQGNSA. Followed over time, Seattle patients had been enrolled while infection was active.

The specimen was peripheral blood. This receptor was obtained from a woman in her sixties with COVID-19, enrolled during active disease. The chain carries TRBV7-2 and TRBJ2-7; 11 nucleotides agree with TRBD2. For the CDR3, the DNA is TGTGCCAGCAGCCGGGACCTAGCGGGGGGCTCCTACGAGCAGTACTTC. The encoded protein is CASSRDLAGGSYEQYF.